Below, 27 T cell receptor beta chains from the same sample are listed, as sequenced in a study of Ad26.COV2.S vaccination and SARS-CoV-2 variants. Treatment in this sample: around 19 received Ad26.COV2.S at low or high dose, single or two shots; 5 received placebo; per-sample allocation not given. Collection of samples fell on day 63 after the first vaccine or placebo injection. Here immunoSEQ multiplex PCR was the method, and the copy in TCRdb shows in-frame clones only, minus some. The repertoire holds approximately 360,000 clones, roughly four fifths seen once, with around 7.3% in the top ten. Sequenced material: peripheral blood, taken in a trial of Ad26.COV2.S vaccine versus placebo. These receptor sequences come from a person between 18 and 59 years old who received the Ad26.COV2.S COVID-19 vaccine or a placebo.

The genes are TRBV6-2 or TRBV6-3 and TRBJ1-2, with 9 nucleotides matching TRBD1. The length of the CDR3 is 14 residues. The J segment lost 3 bases and the V segment lost 5 bases, leaving 4 bases of the junction unmatched. The germline V gene has CDR1 MNHEY and CDR2 SVGEGT. The DNA of the CDR3 is TGTGCCAGCAGTCCGGACAGGGGCCACTATGGCTACACCTTC. This encodes CASSPDRGHYGYTF.

The chain has TRBV4-2 and TRBJ2-3; 10 nucleotides match TRBD2. V lost 2 bases to trimming and J lost 0 bases; unmatched junction nucleotides: 2. This CDR3 is 16 amino acids long. The germline V gene encodes CDR1 LGHNA and CDR2 YNFKEQ. CDR3 nucleotide sequence: TGTGCCAGCAGCCAAATAGCGGGGGGAAGCACAGATACGCAGTATTTT. Amino acid sequence: CASSQIAGGSTDTQYF.

CDR3 bases: TGTGCCAGCAGCTTGGGGGGGGGACACCCCACAGATACGCAGTATTTT. It is translated as CASSLGGGHPTDTQYF. The gene calls are TRBV9 and TRBJ2-3, with a possible D match to TRBD2 (7 bases). The CDR3 is 16 amino acids. The V end lost 4 bases, the J end lost 2 bases, and 17 bases lay between the germline ends. Germline V lookup: CDR1 SGDLS, CDR2 YYNGEE. The full variable domain, in which reference TRBV9 and TRBJ2-3 provide the parts outside the CDR3, is DSGVTQTPKHLITATGQRVTLRCSPRSGDLSVYWYQQSLDQGLQFLIQYYNGEERAKGNILERFSAQQFPDLHSELNLSSLELGDSALYFCASSLGGGHPTDTQYFGPGTRLTVL.

This chain uses TRBV4-2 with TRBJ2-7; 7 bases are shared with TRBD1. The CDR3 has 15 amino acids. Germline trimming cut 0 bases from V and 3 bases from J; bases unmatched to any gene: 5. The germline CDR1 and CDR2 sequences are LGHNA and YNFKEQ. CDR3 in amino acids: CASSQDRGSGYEQYF. CDR3 nucleotides: TGTGCCAGCAGCCAAGACAGGGGGTCGGGCTACGAGCAGTACTTC.

The genes are TRBV3-1 (or the pseudogene TRBV3-2) and TRBJ1-1; a weak D match, TRBD1 (5 bases). V was cut by 4 bases and J by 5 bases, with 14 bases left in between. Germline loops: CDR1 LGHDT, CDR2 YNNKEL (reference sequence). This CDR3 is built from 14 residues. The CDR3: CASSLHAGRTEAFF. The CDR3, as DNA: TGTGCCAGCAGCCTTCATGCAGGGAGAACTGAAGCTTTCTTT.

The chain combines TRBV10-3 with TRBJ1-1; tentatively, D is TRBD1 (5 bases). CDR1 and CDR2 from the germline V gene are ENHRY and SYGVKD. This CDR3 contains 16 residues. The V end was cut by 7 bases, the J end by 0 bases, with 18 bases between. The CDR3 is CAITPRDETVNTEAFF. DNA of the CDR3: TGTGCCATCACTCCCCGGGACGAAACTGTGAACACTGAAGCTTTCTTT.

The sample holds a few counts of this clone. The genes are TRBV7-6 and TRBJ1-5; no firm D call. The CDR3 totals 13 residues. Looked up from germline, CDR1 is SGHVS and CDR2 is FNYEAQ. Trimming cost V 3 bases and J 5 bases, with 8 bases left between them. Here the CDR3 reads CASSLSMDQPQHF. The CDR3 bases are TGTGCCAGCAGCTTGTCAATGGATCAGCCCCAGCATTTT.

The chain combines TRBV24-1 with TRBJ2-1; D is unresolved. V was shortened by 5 bases and J by 8 bases, with 9 bases between the two germline ends. There are 12 residues in the CDR3. Germline lookup yields CDR1 KGHDR and CDR2 SFDVKD. The CDR3 sequence is CATSAQGYEQFF. CDR3 nucleotides: TGTGCCACCAGTGCACAAGGCTATGAGCAGTTCTTC.

The chain couples TRBV30 to TRBJ1-5, with a possible D match to TRBD1 (5 bases). Trimming pared 0 bases from V and 7 bases from J, leaving 10 bases between. CDR3 length: 13 residues. CDR1 is GTSNPN, CDR2 SVGIG, per germline (reference sequence). CDR3 amino acids: CAWSVDSRQPQHF. The CDR3 DNA reads as TGTGCCTGGAGTGTTGACAGCAGGCAGCCCCAGCATTTT.

This chain connects TRBV6-6 to TRBJ1-2; no definite D call. The V and J ends lost 8 bases and 6 bases respectively, with 13 bases between them. The CDR3 contains 12 residues. Per the germline V gene, CDR1 is MNHNY and CDR2 is SVGAGI (reference sequence). The CDR3 protein is CASSTKANGYTF. CDR3 coding DNA: TGTGCCAGCTCTACCAAGGCGAATGGCTACACCTTC.

As to this clone: One base away lies a much larger clone, so this may be a sequencing read error. The same CDR3 arises from other DNA sequences in this sample as well. The chain recombines TRBV11-2 with TRBJ2-5; D ambiguous. The V gene lost 3 bases and the J gene lost 4 bases, with 3 bases spanning the gap. This CDR3 comprises 11 residues. CDR1 SGHAT and CDR2 FQNNGV come from the germline V gene. CDR3 sequence (DNA): TGTGCCAGCAGCTTGGGAGAGACCCAGTACTTC. Translating it yields CASSLGETQYF. Full variable domain (rest looked up from reference TRBV11-2 and TRBJ2-5): EAGVAQSPRYKIIEKRQSVAFWCNPISGHATLYWYQQILGQGPKLLIQFQNNGVVDDSQLPKDRFSAERLKGVDSTLKIQPAKLEDSAVYLCASSLGETQYFGPGTRLLVL.

This chain joins TRBV2 and TRBJ2-7; 9 nucleotides align to TRBD1. This CDR3 region has 16 residues. Germline lookup yields CDR1 SNHLY and CDR2 FYNNEI. J was trimmed by 6 bases and V by 7 bases; bases with no gene match: 16. Here the CDR3 DNA reads TGTGCCAGCACAGCTCACAGGACAGGGGTTCTGGGCGAGCAGTACTTC. It codes for CASTAHRTGVLGEQYF.

The rearrangement links TRBV14 to TRBJ2-2; D is unresolved. CDR3 length equals 13 residues. Germline CDR1 reads SGHDN; CDR2 reads FVKESK. The V and J ends lost 2 bases and 7 bases respectively, with 8 bases between them. In DNA form, the CDR3 reads TGTGCCAGCAGCCAAACTATTGGCGGGGAGCTGTTTTTT. Translation: CASSQTIGGELFF.

This chain links TRBV11-3 with TRBJ2-1, with D possibly called TRBD1 or TRBD2 (5 bases each). The CDR3 length is 16 residues. Deletions cut 4 bases from V and 6 bases from J, with 19 bases between. Germline CDR1 reads SGHNT; CDR2 reads YENEEA. CDR3 region: CASSSDQASRGNEQFF. The CDR3 bases are TGTGCCAGCAGCTCAGATCAAGCTTCGAGGGGCAATGAGCAGTTCTTC.

The chain joins TRBV5-6 to TRBJ2-7; a possible D gene is TRBD2 (6 bases). The V end was cut by 3 bases, the J end by 3 bases, with 10 bases between. The CDR3 consists of 13 residues. Germline V gene data show CDR1 as SGHDT and CDR2 as YYEEEE. The DNA for the CDR3 is TGTGCCAGCAGCTGGGGGGTCTTCTACGAGCAGTACTTC. This gives the protein CASSWGVFYEQYF.

The J gene is TRBJ2-7, the V gene TRBV4-1; possible D gene TRBD2, 6 bases. Per germline, CDR1 MGHRA and CDR2 YSYEKL. V was shortened by 2 bases and J by 2 bases, with 13 bases between the two germline ends. This CDR3 is 15 amino acids long. The CDR3 here is CASSQLLRGTYEQYF. DNA for the CDR3: TGCGCCAGCAGCCAATTATTACGCGGGACCTACGAGCAGTACTTC.

The chain is built from TRBV7-3 and TRBJ1-1; D possibly corresponds to TRBD1 (6 bases). Deletions cut 11 bases from V and 9 bases from J, with 28 bases between. CDR1 is SGHTA and CDR2 is FQGTGA in the germline V gene. There are 15 residues in the CDR3. As DNA, the CDR3 is TGTGCCGGCGGGAAAGAGACGGGGGGCCGCCTTCAAGCTTTCTTT. The encoded protein is CAGGKETGGRLQAFF.

The V gene is TRBV5-1, the J gene TRBJ2-3; 12 bases match TRBD2. Germline values: CDR1 SGHRS, CDR2 YFSETQ. J gave up 0 bases and V 4 bases, and 9 bases lay outside the gene matches. The CDR3 runs 18 residues. In DNA form, the CDR3 reads TGCGCCAGCAGCCCACAAGGACTAGCGGGACTTAGCACAGATACGCAGTATTTT. Translating gives CASSPQGLAGLSTDTQYF.

This clone was counted only a few times. This rearrangement joins TRBV7-9 to TRBJ1-6; the D gene is possibly TRBD1 (5 bases). The CDR3 loop spans 13 amino acids. Between the trimmed V and J ends, which lost 3 bases and 8 bases, there was a span of 8 bases. In germline, CDR1 is SEHNR, CDR2 FQNEAQ (reference sequence). The CDR3 is CASSLGPHSPLHF. The CDR3 nucleotides are TGTGCCAGCAGCTTGGGGCCCCATTCACCCCTCCACTTT.

This rearrangement joins TRBV28 to TRBJ1-6; no definite D call. Germline V gene data show CDR1 as MDHEN and CDR2 as SYDVKM. The germline V and J ends were trimmed by 2 bases and 9 bases, with 17 bases remaining between them. The CDR3 spans 16 residues. As DNA, the CDR3 is TGTGCCAGCAGTTTACCACAGCCCAGAATGCGTTCACCCCTCCACTTT. Translating gives CASSLPQPRMRSPLHF.

The V gene is TRBV15, the J gene TRBJ2-1, with D unresolved. Trimming shortened V by 4 bases and J by 7 bases, and 8 bases separated the two germline ends. Germline CDR1 LNHNV, CDR2 YYDKDF (reference sequence). This CDR3 region has 12 residues. The CDR3 sequence is CATSTTLNEQFF. Here the CDR3 DNA reads TGTGCCACCAGCACGACCCTAAATGAGCAGTTCTTC.

The chain is built from TRBV7-6 and TRBJ2-3; D is ambiguous. V shed 1 base and J shed 2 bases, with 10 bases lying between them. Germline V gene lookup returns CDR1 SGHVS and CDR2 FNYEAQ. This CDR3 has 15 amino acids. The CDR3 here is CASSLGGSYTDTQYF. CDR3 DNA sequence: TGTGCCAGCAGCTTAGGTGGTAGCTACACAGATACGCAGTATTTT.

This clone was seen more than once but under ten times. This chain joins TRBV19 and TRBJ1-2, with 9 bases matching TRBD1. The CDR3 spans 14 residues. The V and J ends lost 5 bases and 7 bases, in that order; junction bases with no gene match: 8. Germline V gene data show CDR1 as LNHDA and CDR2 as SQIVND (reference sequence). CDR3 bases: TGTGCCAGTAGTGTTCCGGGACAGGGACGTGGCTACACCTTC. Translating gives CASSVPGQGRGYTF.

The chain recombines TRBV12-5 with TRBJ2-5; 8 bases are a match to TRBD2. CDR3 length: 15 residues. V was pared by 6 bases and J by 4 bases, with 10 bases of the junction left unmatched. Germline V CDR1 and CDR2: LGHNT, FRNRAP. CDR3 protein: CASGTGTSRAETQYF. For the CDR3, the DNA is TGTGCTAGTGGCACCGGGACTAGTAGGGCAGAGACCCAGTACTTC.

This sequence joins TRBV5-1 and TRBJ2-1; 10 nucleotides line up with TRBD2. The CDR3 covers 16 residues. Germline values: CDR1 SGHRS, CDR2 YFSETQ. The V gene end was trimmed by 2 bases and the J gene end by 7 bases; junction bases not matched to a gene: 9. The CDR3 bases are TGCGCCAGCAGCTTCCCGGGGACTAGCGCGCCGAATGAGCAGTTCTTC. Amino acids: CASSFPGTSAPNEQFF.

This clone was seen only once. V usage is TRBV3-1 (or the pseudogene TRBV3-2) and J usage is TRBJ1-2; D might be TRBD1 (6 bases). Germline V lookup: CDR1 LGHDT, CDR2 YNNKEL (reference sequence). Trimming left V 2 bases short and J 3 bases short, with 22 bases between. The CDR3 runs to 18 residues. CDR3 protein: CASSQFVRGDPTHYGYTF. The CDR3 DNA is TGTGCCAGCAGCCAATTCGTCAGGGGTGACCCCACACACTATGGCTACACCTTC.

This chain connects TRBV4-1 to TRBJ1-1, with no clear D. V shed 4 bases and J shed 5 bases, with 14 bases lying between them. Germline lookup yields CDR1 MGHRA and CDR2 YSYEKL. The CDR3 runs 14 residues. CDR3 bases: TGCGCCAGCAGCCGTGTTCGGGGTGGGACTGAAGCTTTCTTT. Translation: CASSRVRGGTEAFF.